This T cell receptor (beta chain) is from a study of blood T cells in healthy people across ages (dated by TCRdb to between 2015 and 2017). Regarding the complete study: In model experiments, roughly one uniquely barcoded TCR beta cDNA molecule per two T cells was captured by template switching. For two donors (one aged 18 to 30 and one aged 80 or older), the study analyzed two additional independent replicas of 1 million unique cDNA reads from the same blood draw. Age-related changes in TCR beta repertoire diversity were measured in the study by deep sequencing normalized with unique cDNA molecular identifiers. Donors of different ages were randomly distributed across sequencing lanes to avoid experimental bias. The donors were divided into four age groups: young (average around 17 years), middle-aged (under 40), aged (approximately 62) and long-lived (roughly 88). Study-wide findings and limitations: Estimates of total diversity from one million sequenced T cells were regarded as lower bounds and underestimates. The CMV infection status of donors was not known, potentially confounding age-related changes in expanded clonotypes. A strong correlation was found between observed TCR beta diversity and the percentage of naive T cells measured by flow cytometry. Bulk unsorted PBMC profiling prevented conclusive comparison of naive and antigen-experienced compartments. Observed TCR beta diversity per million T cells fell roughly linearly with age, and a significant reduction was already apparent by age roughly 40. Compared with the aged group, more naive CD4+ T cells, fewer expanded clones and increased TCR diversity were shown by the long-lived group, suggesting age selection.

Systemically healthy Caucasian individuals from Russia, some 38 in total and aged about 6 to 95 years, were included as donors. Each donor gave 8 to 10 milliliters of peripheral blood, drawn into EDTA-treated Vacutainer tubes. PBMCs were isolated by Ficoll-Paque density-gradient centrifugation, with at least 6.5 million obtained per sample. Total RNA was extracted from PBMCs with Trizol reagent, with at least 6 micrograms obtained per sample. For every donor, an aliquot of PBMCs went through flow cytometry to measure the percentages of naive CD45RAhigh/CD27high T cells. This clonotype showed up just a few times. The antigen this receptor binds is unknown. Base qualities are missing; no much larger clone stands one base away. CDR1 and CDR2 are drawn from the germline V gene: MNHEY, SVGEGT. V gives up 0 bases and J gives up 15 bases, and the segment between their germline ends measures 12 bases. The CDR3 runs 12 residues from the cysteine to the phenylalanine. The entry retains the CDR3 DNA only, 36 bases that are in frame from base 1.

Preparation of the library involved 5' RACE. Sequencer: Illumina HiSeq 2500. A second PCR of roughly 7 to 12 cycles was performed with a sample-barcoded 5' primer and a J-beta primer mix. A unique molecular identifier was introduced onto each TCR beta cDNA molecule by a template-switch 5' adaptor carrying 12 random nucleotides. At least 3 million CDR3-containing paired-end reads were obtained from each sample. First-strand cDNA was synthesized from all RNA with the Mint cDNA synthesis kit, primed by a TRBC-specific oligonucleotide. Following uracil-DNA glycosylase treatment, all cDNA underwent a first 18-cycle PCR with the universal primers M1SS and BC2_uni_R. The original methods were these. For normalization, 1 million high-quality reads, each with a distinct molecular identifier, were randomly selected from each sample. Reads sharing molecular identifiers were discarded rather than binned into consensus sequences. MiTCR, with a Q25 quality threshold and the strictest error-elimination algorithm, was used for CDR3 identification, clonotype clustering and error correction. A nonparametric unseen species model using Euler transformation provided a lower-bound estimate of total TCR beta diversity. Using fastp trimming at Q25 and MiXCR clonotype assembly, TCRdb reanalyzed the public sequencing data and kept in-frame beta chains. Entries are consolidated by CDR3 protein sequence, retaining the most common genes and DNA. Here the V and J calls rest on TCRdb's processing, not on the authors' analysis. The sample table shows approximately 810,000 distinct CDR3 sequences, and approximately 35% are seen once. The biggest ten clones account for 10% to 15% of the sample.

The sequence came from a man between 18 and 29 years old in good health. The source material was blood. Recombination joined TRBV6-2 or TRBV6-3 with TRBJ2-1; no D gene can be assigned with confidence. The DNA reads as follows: TGTGCCAGCAGTTACTCCCAGATTCTCCCGTTCTTC. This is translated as CASSYSQILPFF.